This T cell receptor (beta chain) was retrieved from a study of early T cells in non-severe SARS-CoV-2 infection. Whole-study results and caveats: Reliance on VDJdb matching favored anti-spike CD8 responses; private and CD4 specificities were missed.

Note on this clonotype: What it binds is unknown.

TCRdb used MiXCR to reprocess the 5' RACE reads, holding one entry per CDR3 protein. The sample contains more than 25,000 distinct CDR3 sequences, under 5.5% of which appear only once. V was cut by 4 bases and J by 0 bases, with 16 bases left in between. The CDR3 is made up of 16 amino acids. CDR1 is LNHDA and CDR2 is SQIVND in the germline V gene (reference sequence). The TCR originated in an adult who was a healthcare worker with PCR-confirmed SARS-CoV-2 infection or an uninfected control (not recorded which). This chain connects TRBV19 to TRBJ2-7; D perhaps matches TRBD2 (7 bases). Sequenced material: whole blood, taken at baseline. DNA for the CDR3: TGTGCCAGTAGTAAGGGGGGGCAACTCTCCTCCTACGAGCAGTACTTC. Translating it yields CASSKGGQLSSYEQYF.